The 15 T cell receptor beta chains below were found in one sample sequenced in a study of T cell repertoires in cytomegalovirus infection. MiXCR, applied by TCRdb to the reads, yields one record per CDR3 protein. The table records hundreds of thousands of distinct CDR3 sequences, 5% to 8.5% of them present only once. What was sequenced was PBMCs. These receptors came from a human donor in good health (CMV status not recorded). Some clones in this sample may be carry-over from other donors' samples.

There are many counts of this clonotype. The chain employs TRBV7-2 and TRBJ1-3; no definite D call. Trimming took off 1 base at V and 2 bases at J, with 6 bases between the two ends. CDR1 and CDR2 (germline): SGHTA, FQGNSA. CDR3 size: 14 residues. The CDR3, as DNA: TGTGCCAGCAGCTTAGACGGGGCTGGAAACACCATATATTTT. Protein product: CASSLDGAGNTIYF. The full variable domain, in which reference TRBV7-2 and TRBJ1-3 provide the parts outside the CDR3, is GAGVSQSPSNKVTEKGKDVELRCDPISGHTALYWYRQSLGQGLEFLIYFQGNSAPDKSGLPSDRFSAERTGGSVSTLTIQRTQQEDSAVYLCASSLDGAGNTIYFGEGSWLTVV.

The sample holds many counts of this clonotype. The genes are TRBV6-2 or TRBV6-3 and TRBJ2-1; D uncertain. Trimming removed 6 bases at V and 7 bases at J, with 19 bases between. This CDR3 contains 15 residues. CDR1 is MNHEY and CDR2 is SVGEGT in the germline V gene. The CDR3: CASSSRPRWVNEQFF. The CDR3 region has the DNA TGTGCCAGCAGCTCGCGGCCCCGTTGGGTTAATGAGCAGTTCTTC.

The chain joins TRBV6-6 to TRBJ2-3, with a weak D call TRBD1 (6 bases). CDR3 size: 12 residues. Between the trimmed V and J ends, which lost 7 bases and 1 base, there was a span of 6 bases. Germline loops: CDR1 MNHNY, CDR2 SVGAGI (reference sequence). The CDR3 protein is CASNRGTDTQYF. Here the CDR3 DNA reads TGTGCCAGCAACAGGGGCACAGATACGCAGTATTTT.

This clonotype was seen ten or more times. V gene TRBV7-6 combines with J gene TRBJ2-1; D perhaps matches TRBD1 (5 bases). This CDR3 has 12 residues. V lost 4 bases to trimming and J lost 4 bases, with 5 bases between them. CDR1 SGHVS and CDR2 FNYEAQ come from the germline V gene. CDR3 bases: TGTGCCAGCAGCTCAGGGTACAATGAGCAGTTCTTC. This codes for CASSSGYNEQFF.

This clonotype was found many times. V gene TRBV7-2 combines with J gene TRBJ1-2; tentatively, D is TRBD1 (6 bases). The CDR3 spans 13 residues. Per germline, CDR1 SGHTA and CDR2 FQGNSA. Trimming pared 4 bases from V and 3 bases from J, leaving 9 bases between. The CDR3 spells CASSSRTDYGYTF. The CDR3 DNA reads TGTGCCAGCAGCTCTCGGACAGACTATGGCTACACCTTC.

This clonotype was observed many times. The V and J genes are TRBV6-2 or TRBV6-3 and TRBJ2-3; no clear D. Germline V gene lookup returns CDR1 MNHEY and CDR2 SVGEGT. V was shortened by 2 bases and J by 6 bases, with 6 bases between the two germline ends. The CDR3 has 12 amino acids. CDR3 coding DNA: TGTGCCAGCAGTTACCCCCCCGATACGCAGTATTTT. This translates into CASSYPPDTQYF.

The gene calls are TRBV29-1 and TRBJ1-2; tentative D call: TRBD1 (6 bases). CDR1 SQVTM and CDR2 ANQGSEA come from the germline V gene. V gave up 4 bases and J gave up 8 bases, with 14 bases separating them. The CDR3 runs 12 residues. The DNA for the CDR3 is TGCAGCGTTGGTGGGGGGGGCGAAGGCTACACCTTC. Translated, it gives CSVGGGGEGYTF.

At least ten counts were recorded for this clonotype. DNA of the CDR3: TGTGCCAGCAGCCTCAACTTAAACACCGGGGAGCTGTTTTTT. This translates into CASSLNLNTGELFF. The rearrangement joins TRBV7-3 to TRBJ2-2, with D unresolved. The ends were cut back, 5 bases at V and 2 bases at J, with 9 bases in the middle. This CDR3 contains 14 residues. Germline lookup yields CDR1 SGHTA and CDR2 FQGTGA.

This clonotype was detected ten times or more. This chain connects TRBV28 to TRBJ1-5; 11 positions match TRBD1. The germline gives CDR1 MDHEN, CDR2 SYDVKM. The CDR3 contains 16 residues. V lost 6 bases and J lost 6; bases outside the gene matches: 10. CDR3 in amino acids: CASRPRGGTGGQPQHF. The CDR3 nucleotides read TGTGCCAGCAGACCAAGAGGGGGGACAGGGGGTCAGCCCCAGCATTTT.

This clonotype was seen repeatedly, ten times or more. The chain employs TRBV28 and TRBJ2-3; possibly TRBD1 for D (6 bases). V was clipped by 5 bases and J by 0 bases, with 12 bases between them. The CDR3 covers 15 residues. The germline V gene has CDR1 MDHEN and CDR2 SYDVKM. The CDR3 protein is CASSATTGSTDTQYF. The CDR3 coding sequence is TGTGCCAGCAGTGCCACGACAGGCAGCACAGATACGCAGTATTTT.

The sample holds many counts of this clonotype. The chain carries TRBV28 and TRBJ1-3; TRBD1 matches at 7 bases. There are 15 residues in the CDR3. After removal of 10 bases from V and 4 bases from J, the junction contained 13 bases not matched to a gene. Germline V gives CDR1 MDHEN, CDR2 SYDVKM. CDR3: CATIRGGGSGNTIYF. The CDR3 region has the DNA TGTGCCACCATCAGGGGGGGCGGTTCGGGAAACACCATATATTTT.

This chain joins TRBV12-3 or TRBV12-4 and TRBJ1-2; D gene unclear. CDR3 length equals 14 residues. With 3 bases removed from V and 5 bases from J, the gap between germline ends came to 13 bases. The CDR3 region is CASSLGRTTYGYTF. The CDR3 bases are TGTGCCAGCAGTTTGGGCAGGACCACTTATGGCTACACCTTC.

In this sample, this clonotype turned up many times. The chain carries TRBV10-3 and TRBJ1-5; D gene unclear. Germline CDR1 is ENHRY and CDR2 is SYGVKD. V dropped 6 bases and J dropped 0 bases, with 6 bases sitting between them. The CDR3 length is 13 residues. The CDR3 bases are TGTGCCATCAGCGCAAGTAGCAATCAGCCCCAGCATTTT. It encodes CAISASSNQPQHF.

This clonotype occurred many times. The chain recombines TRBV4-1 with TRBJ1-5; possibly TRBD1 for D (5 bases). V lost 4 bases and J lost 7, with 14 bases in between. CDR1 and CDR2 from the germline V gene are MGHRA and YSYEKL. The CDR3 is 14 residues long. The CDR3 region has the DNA TGCGCCAGCAGCCCCCTAGGGGAGGGCCAGCCCCAGCATTTT. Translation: CASSPLGEGQPQHF.

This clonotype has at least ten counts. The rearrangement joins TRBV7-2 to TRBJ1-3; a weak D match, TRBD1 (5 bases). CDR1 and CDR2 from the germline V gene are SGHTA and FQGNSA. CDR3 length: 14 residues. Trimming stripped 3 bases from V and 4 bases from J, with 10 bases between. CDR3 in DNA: TGTGCCAGCAGCTTTAGGGGAGTCGGAAACACCATATATTTT. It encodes CASSFRGVGNTIYF.